One and the same sample provided the 14 T cell receptor beta chains below, sequenced in a study of cytomegalovirus exposure and HLA in healthy donors (dated by TCRdb to 2017 to 2019). The library was obtained by the immunoSEQ multiplex PCR assay. This is the immuneACCESS table as TCRdb keeps it, with only in-frame sequences that have V and J called. A part of the clones is gone; compared with another copy, unresolved V genes explain less than half, and the rest is unexplained. This sample holds fewer than 100,000 clones; approximately 91% were observed only once. The biggest ten clones account for 2.1% of the sample. The source material was PBMCs. These receptors originate from a man aged 25-45 years in good health and CMV-seronegative.

The CDR3 sequence is CAISEYDRGRQPQHF. The CDR3 DNA follows: TGTGCCATCAGTGAGTATGATCGGGGGAGACAGCCCCAGCATTTT. The chain couples TRBV10-3 to TRBJ1-5; D perhaps matches TRBD1 (5 bases). Germline V lookup: CDR1 ENHRY, CDR2 SYGVKD. The V end lost 1 base, the J end lost 7 bases, and 14 bases lay between the germline ends. This CDR3 comprises 15 residues.

This chain links TRBV5-1 with TRBJ2-7; TRBD1 matches at 12 bases. CDR3 length: 15 residues. The V gene's germline CDR1 is SGHRS and CDR2 YFSETQ. V shed 5 bases and J 3 bases; nucleotides not matched to a gene: 6. The CDR3 protein is CASRPGQGAFYEQYF. Written as DNA, the CDR3 is TGCGCCAGCAGACCGGGACAGGGGGCTTTCTACGAGCAGTACTTC.

This rearrangement joins TRBV6-4 to TRBJ2-2; weak D call: TRBD1 (6 bases). The CDR3 sequence is 19 residues long. CDR1 and CDR2 (germline): MRHNA, SNTAGT. The V end lost 0 bases, the J end lost 4 bases, and 21 bases lay between the germline ends. CDR3 amino acids: CASSDSIRVTGKGTGELFF. CDR3 DNA: TGTGCCAGCAGTGACTCGATTCGGGTCACAGGGAAGGGCACCGGGGAGCTGTTTTTT.

The chain uses TRBV10-1 and TRBJ2-3, with D perhaps matching TRBD2 (5 bases). CDR1 is WNHNN and CDR2 is SYGVQD in the germline V gene (reference sequence). The V gene lost 2 bases and the J gene lost 1 base, with 10 bases spanning the gap. CDR3 length: 15 residues. CDR3 sequence (DNA): TGCGCCAGCAGTGAGGAGGGTTCTGGCACAGATACGCAGTATTTT. Its translation: CASSEEGSGTDTQYF.

The chain recombines TRBV2 with TRBJ1-1; 10 bases are a match to TRBD1. CDR1 and CDR2 (germline): SNHLY, FYNNEI. The V segment lost 6 bases and the J segment 1 base; nucleotides outside the gene matches: 17. This CDR3 spans 19 amino acids. The CDR3 coding sequence is TGTGCCAGCAGGAATCCTTTTGGGACAGGGGCCCTCCAGAACACTGAAGCTTTCTTT. Protein: CASRNPFGTGALQNTEAFF.

V is TRBV6-5 and J is TRBJ2-5; tentatively, D is TRBD1 (5 bases). The CDR3 runs 16 residues. Germline V gene lookup returns CDR1 MNHEY and CDR2 SVGAGI. V was shortened by 2 bases and J by 0 bases, with 13 bases between the two germline ends. The CDR3 coding sequence is TGTGCCAGCAGTTACGACAGTTTTTCATACCAAGAGACCCAGTACTTC. Its translation: CASSYDSFSYQETQYF.

This chain connects TRBV30 to TRBJ1-2; no firm D call. The CDR3 has 14 amino acids. CDR1 GTSNPN and CDR2 SVGIG come from the germline V gene (reference sequence). Trimming took 0 bases from V and 8 from J, leaving 16 bases between them. The CDR3 nucleotides are TGTGCCTGGAGTGTACTTTCACACGGAGCAGGCTACACCTTC. Its protein is CAWSVLSHGAGYTF.

V gene TRBV6-6 combines with J gene TRBJ1-1, with TRBD1 matching 7 bases. The CDR3 extends over 16 amino acids. Germline CDR1 reads MNHNY; CDR2 reads SVGAGI (reference sequence). V lost 0 bases, J lost 5 bases, and 9 bases stayed unmatched. The CDR3 here is CASSYSRGQGSTEAFF. The CDR3 DNA reads as TGTGCCAGCAGTTACTCGAGGGGGCAGGGATCAACTGAAGCTTTCTTT.

CDR3 protein: CAIRRSGRLAGDEQFF. The CDR3 region has the DNA TGTGCCATCCGACGGTCCGGGAGGCTAGCGGGCGATGAGCAGTTCTTC. The chain uses TRBV10-3 and TRBJ2-1, with TRBD2 identical over 8 bases. CDR1 and CDR2 (germline): ENHRY, SYGVKD. The CDR3 is made up of 16 amino acids. The V and J ends lost 8 bases and 8 bases, in that order; junction bases with no gene match: 17.

This chain joins TRBV28 and TRBJ2-3, with 7 positions matching TRBD2. The CDR3 has 16 residues. Trimming at V came to 3 bases and at J to 8 bases, leaving 14 bases not matched to a gene. Looked up from germline, CDR1 is MDHEN and CDR2 is SYDVKM. CDR3 in DNA: TGTGCCAGCAGTTTGGATCCGGGACCGGGGGGAGGTACGCAGTATTTT. It encodes CASSLDPGPGGGTQYF.

The rearrangement links TRBV5-1 to TRBJ1-1; TRBD1 agrees at 8 bases. V shed 5 bases and J 2 bases; nucleotides not matched to a gene: 5. This CDR3 is built from 14 residues. Germline CDR1 is SGHRS and CDR2 is YFSETQ. CDR3 DNA sequence: TGCGCCAGCAGATCGGGACAGGAAAACACTGAAGCTTTCTTT. Translation gives CASRSGQENTEAFF. Filled out from reference TRBV5-1 and TRBJ1-1, the complete variable domain reads KAGVTQTPRYLIKTRGQQVTLSCSPISGHRSVSWYQQTPGQGLQFLFEYFSETQRNKGNFPGRFSGRQFSNSRSEMNVSTLELGDSALYLCASRSGQENTEAFFGQGTRLTVV.

The chain couples TRBV19 to TRBJ2-7, with D unclear. The CDR3 is 14 residues long. V lost 5 bases and J lost 0, with 11 bases in between. Germline V CDR1 and CDR2: LNHDA, SQIVND (reference sequence). CDR3 nucleotide sequence: TGTGCCAGTAGTCGGTACCCGAGCTCCTACGAGCAGTACTTC. This codes for CASSRYPSSYEQYF.

The rearrangement uses TRBV6-5 and TRBJ2-7; 8 bases map to TRBD2. CDR1 MNHEY and CDR2 SVGAGI come from the germline V gene. V shed 2 bases and J 0 bases; nucleotides not matched to a gene: 3. This CDR3 is built from 15 residues. The DNA for the CDR3 is TGTGCCAGCAGTTACGTTAGCGGGGCCTCCTACGAGCAGTACTTC. Translating it yields CASSYVSGASYEQYF.

The rearrangement uses TRBV30 and TRBJ2-7, with D possibly matching TRBD2 (6 bases). Germline V gene data show CDR1 as GTSNPN and CDR2 as SVGIG (reference sequence). The CDR3 covers 11 residues. V was trimmed by 0 bases and J by 6 bases, leaving 6 bases between them. The CDR3 sequence is CAWSVGGEQYF. The CDR3 nucleotides are TGTGCCTGGAGTGTGGGGGGCGAGCAGTACTTC.